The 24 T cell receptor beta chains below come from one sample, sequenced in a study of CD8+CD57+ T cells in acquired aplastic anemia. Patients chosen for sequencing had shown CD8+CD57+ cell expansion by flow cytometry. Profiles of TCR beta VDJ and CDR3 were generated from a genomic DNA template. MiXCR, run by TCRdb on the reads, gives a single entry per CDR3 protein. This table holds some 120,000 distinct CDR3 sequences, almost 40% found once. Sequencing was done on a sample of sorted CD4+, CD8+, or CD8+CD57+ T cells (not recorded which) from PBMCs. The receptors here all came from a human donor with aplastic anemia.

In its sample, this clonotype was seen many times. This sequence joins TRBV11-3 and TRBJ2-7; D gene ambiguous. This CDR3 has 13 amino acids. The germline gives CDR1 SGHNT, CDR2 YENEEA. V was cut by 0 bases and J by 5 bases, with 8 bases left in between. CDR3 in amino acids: CASSLEGHDEQYF. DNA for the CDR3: TGTGCCAGCAGCTTAGAGGGCCACGACGAGCAGTACTTC.

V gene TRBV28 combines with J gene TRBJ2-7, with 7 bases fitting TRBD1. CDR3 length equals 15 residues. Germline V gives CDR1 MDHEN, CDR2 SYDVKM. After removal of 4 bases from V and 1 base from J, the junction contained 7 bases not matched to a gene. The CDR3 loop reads CASSSQDRASYEQYF. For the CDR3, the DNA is TGTGCCAGCAGTTCCCAAGACAGGGCTTCCTACGAGCAGTACTTC.

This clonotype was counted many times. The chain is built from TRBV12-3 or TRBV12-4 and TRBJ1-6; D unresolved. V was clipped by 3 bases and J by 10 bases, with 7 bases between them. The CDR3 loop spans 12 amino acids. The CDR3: CASSFSRSPLHF. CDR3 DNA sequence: TGTGCCAGCAGTTTCTCTAGATCACCCCTCCACTTT.

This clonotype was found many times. Here the CDR3 reads CASSLADVGNYGYTF. The CDR3 DNA sequence: TGTGCCAGCAGCCTCGCGGATGTGGGGAACTATGGCTACACCTTC. The chain couples TRBV3-1 to TRBJ1-2; no clear D. V lost 4 bases and J lost 2, with 14 bases in between. Per germline, CDR1 LGHDT and CDR2 YNNKEL (reference sequence). This CDR3 has 15 amino acids.

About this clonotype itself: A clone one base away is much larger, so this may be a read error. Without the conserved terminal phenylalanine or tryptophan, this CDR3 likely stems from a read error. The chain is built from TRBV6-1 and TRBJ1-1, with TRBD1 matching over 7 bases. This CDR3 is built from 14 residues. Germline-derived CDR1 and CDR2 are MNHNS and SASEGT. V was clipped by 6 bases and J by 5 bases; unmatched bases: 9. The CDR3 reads CASRTRGRRTEAFC. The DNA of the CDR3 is TGTGCCAGCAGAACAAGGGGGCGCAGAACTGAAGCTTTCTGT.

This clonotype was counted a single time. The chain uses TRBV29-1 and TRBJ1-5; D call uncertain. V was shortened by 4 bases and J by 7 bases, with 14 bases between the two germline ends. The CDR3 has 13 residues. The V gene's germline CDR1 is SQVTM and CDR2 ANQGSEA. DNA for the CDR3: TGCAGCGTTGTAGTCGACCCGGACCAGCCCCAGCATTTT. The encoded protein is CSVVVDPDQPQHF.

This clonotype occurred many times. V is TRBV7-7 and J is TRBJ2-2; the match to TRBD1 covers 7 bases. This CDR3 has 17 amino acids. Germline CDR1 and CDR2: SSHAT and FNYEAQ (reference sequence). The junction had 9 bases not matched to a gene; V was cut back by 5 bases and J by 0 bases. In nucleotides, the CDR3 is TGTGCCAGCAGCCCCAAGACAGGGATTGCGAACACCGGGGAGCTGTTTTTT. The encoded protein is CASSPKTGIANTGELFF.

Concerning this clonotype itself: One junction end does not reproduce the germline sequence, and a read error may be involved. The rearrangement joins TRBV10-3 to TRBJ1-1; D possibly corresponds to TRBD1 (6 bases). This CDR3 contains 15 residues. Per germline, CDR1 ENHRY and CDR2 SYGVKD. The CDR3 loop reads CAISESTGHTTEALF. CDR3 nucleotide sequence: TGTGCCATCAGTGAGTCGACAGGTCATACCACTGAAGCTCTCTTT.

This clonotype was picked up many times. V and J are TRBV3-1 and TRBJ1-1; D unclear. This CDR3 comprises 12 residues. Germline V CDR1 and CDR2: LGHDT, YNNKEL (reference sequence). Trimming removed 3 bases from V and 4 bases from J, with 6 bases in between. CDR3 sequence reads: CASSHDTTEAFF. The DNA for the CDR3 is TGTGCCAGCAGCCACGACACCACTGAAGCTTTCTTT.

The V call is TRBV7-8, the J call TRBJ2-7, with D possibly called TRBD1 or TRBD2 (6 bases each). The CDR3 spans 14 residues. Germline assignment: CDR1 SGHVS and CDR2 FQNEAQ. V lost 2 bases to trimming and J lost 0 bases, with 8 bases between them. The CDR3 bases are TGTGCCAGCAGCTTAAGGGGGGACTCCTACGAGCAGTACTTC. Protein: CASSLRGDSYEQYF.

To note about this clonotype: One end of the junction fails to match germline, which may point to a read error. The CDR3 spells CSASGAGESGHTF. The CDR3 coding sequence is TGCAGTGCTTCCGGGGCAGGGGAAAGTGGCCACACCTTC. V usage is TRBV20-1 and J usage is TRBJ1-2; D may be TRBD1 (6 bases). The CDR3 totals 13 residues. Germline loops: CDR1 DFQATT, CDR2 SNEGSKA (reference sequence).

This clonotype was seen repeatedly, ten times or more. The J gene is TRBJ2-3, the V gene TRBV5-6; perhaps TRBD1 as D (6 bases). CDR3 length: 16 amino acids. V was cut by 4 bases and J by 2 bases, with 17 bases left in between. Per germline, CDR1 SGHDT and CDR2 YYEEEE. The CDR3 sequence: CASSHDRIPLTDTQYF. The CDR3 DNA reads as TGTGCCAGCAGCCACGACAGGATACCGCTCACAGATACGCAGTATTTT.

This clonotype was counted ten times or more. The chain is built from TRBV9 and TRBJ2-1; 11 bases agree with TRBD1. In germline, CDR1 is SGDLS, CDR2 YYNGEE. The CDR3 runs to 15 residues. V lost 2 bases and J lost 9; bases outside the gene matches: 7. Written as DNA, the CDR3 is TGTGCCAGCAGCGTCGGGGGACAGGGGGGAGGTGAGCAGTTCTTC. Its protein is CASSVGGQGGGEQFF. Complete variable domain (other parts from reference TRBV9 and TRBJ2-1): DSGVTQTPKHLITATGQRVTLRCSPRSGDLSVYWYQQSLDQGLQFLIQYYNGEERAKGNILERFSAQQFPDLHSELNLSSLELGDSALYFCASSVGGQGGGEQFFGPGTRLTVL.

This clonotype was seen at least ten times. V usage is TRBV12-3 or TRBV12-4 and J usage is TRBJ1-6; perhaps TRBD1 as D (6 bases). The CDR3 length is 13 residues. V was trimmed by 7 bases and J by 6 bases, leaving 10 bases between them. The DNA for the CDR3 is TGTGCCAGCACCCGACAGGTTAATTCACCCCTCCACTTT. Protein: CASTRQVNSPLHF.

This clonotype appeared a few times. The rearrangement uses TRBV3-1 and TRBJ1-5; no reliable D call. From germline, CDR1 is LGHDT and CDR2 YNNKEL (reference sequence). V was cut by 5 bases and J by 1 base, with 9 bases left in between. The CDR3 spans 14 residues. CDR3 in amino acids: CASSIGESNQPQHF. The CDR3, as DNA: TGTGCCAGCAGCATCGGAGAGAGCAATCAGCCCCAGCATTTT. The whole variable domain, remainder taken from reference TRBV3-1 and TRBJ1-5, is DTAVSQTPKYLVTQMGNDKSIKCEQNLGHDTMYWYKQDSKKFLKIMFSYNNKELIINETVPNRFSPKSPDKAHLNLHINSLELGDSAVYFCASSIGESNQPQHFGDGTRLSIL.

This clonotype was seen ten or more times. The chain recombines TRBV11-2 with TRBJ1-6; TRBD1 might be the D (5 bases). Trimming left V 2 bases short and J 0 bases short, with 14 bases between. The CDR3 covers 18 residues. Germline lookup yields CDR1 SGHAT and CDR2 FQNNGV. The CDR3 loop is CASSLRPGGDSYNSPLHF. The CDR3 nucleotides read TGTGCCAGCAGCTTAAGGCCAGGAGGGGACTCCTATAATTCACCCCTCCACTTT.

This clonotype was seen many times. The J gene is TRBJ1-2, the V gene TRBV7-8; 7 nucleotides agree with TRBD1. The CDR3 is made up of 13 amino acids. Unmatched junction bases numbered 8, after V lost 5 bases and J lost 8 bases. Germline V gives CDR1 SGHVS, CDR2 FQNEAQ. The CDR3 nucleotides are TGTGCCAGCAGCCGGGACAGTTTGGGAGGCTACACCTTC. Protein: CASSRDSLGGYTF.

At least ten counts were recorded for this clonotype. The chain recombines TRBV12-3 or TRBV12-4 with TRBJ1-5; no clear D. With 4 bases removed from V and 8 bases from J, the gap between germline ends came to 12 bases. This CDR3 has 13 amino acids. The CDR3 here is CASSSAAGKPQHF. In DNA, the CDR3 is TGTGCCAGCAGTTCGGCCGCGGGGAAGCCCCAGCATTTT.

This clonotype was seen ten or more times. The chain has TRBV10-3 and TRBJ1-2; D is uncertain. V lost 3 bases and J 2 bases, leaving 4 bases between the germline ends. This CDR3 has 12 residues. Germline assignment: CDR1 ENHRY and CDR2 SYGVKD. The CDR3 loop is CAISDSNYGYTF. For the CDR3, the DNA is TGTGCCATCAGTGACAGCAACTATGGCTACACCTTC.

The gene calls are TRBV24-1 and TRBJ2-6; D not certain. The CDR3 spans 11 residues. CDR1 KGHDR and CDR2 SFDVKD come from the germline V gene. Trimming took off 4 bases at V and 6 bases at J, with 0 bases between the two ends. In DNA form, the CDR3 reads TGTGCCACCAGTGAGGCCAACGTCCTGACTTTC. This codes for CATSEANVLTF.

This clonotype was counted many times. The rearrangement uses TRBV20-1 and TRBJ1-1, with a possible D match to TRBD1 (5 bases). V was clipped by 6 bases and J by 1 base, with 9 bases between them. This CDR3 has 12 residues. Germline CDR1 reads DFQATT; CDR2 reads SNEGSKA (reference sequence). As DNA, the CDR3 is TGCAGTGCAACCACAGGGAACACTGAAGCTTTCTTT. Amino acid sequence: CSATTGNTEAFF.

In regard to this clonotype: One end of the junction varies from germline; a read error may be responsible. The CDR3 DNA follows: TGTGCCAGCTCACCACAAACAGGGGAAGGAAACACCATGTATTTT. Its translation: CASSPQTGEGNTMYF. The rearrangement joins TRBV18 to TRBJ1-3, with 7 positions matching TRBD1. The V gene's germline CDR1 is KGHSH and CDR2 LQKENI. The CDR3 consists of 15 residues.

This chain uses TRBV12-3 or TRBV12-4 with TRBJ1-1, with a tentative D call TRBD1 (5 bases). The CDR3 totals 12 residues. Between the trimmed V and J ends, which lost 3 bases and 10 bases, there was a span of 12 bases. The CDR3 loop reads CASSFGGRGAFF. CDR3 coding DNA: TGTGCCAGCAGTTTTGGCGGGAGGGGAGCTTTCTTT.

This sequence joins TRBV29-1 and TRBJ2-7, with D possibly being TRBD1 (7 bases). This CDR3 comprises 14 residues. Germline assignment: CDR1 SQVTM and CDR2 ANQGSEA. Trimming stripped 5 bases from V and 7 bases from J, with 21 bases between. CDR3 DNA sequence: TGCAGCGTTCCGACAGGGACTTTCTACAATGAGCAGTACGTC. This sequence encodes CSVPTGTFYNEQYV.